This T cell receptor (beta chain) emerged from a study of cytomegalovirus exposure and HLA in healthy donors. About the research overall: Drawn from HLA-typed donors, about 82 million unique TCRs were held in an early data release. Study findings and constraints: V- and J-gene trimming in TCR beta was tied to a missense DCLRE1C variant by an analysis performed later.

Worth noting for this clone: Its antigen is undetermined.

Both 60 Vbeta primers and 13 Jbeta primers went into the PCR. Only in-frame clones appear in the TCRdb table, and some are missing; sequencing was by immunoSEQ multiplex PCR. This table holds 150,000 to 200,000 clones, 65% to 85% found once. The CDR3 consists of 12 residues. Germline V gene lookup returns CDR1 LGHNT and CDR2 FRNRAP. V lost 1 base to trimming and J lost 10 bases, with 10 bases between them. This receptor was taken from a woman aged 45 to 65 in good health and CMV-seropositive. The rearrangement links TRBV12-5 to TRBJ1-2; the D is unclear. The sample taken for sequencing was PBMCs. CDR3 protein: CASGLDVSHYTF. CDR3 sequence (DNA): TGTGCTAGTGGTTTGGACGTTAGCCACTACACCTTC. Filled out from reference TRBV12-5 and TRBJ1-2, the complete variable domain reads DARVTQTPRHKVTEMGQEVTMRCQPILGHNTVFWYRQTMMQGLELLAYFRNRAPLDDSGMPKDRFSAEMPDATLATLKIQPSEPRDSAVYFCASGLDVSHYTFGSGTRLTVV.